This TCR beta chain was sequenced during a study of T cells in Graves' hyperthyroidism and ophthalmopathy. General study findings and limits: Among thyroid clonotypes expanded above 0.001, most also appeared in blood. Ophthalmopathy prediction by the model preceded onset by a median approximately 5.9 months.

The TCR beta CDR3 regions underwent amplification using RNA transcripts as the source. The TCR CDR3 was amplified in a first-round RT-PCR using the HTBI primer set. In TCRdb, the multiplex PCR reads were re-called with MiXCR into one record per CDR3 protein. This sample has approximately 320,000 distinct CDR3 sequences, with about 15% found just once. Notes on this clonotype: What it binds is unknown. This may come from a read error, since a much larger clone is one base off.

CDR3 size: 15 residues. Germline CDR1 and CDR2: SGHNT and YENEEA. Stable disease denoted Graves' hyperthyroidism without ophthalmopathy progression within 18 months. Hyperthyroidism was newly diagnosed in patients aged 18 to 65 (duration under 2 months). The TCR comes from a man younger than 40 with Graves' hyperthyroidism. The source material was blood. The rearrangement uses TRBV11-3 and TRBJ2-5; 8 bases line up with TRBD1. The J call may be wrong; the DNA end is better matched by TRBJ2-1. The CDR3 DNA follows: TGTGCCAGCAGCTTCAGGGGGCGCACCCAAGAGACCCAGTTCTTC. This codes for CASSFRGRTQETQFF.